The 27 T cell receptor beta chains below were found in one sample sequenced in a study of T cell responses to AZD1222 COVID-19 vaccine. The data were produced by immunoSEQ multiplex PCR, yet TCRdb's version contains in-frame clones alone and is incomplete. This sample yields over 100,000 clones, of which 80% to 90% are seen a single time; about 8.7% belongs to the top ten. The sequencing used peripheral blood, collected on day 0 of AZD1222 vaccination. Source of these receptors: an adult in good health.

The chain employs TRBV5-1 and TRBJ2-7; D is unresolved. The CDR3 runs to 13 residues. The V gene lost 4 bases and the J gene lost 5 bases, with 13 bases spanning the gap. Looked up from germline, CDR1 is SGHRS and CDR2 is YFSETQ. The CDR3 sequence: CASSPAPRDEQYF. DNA for the CDR3: TGCGCCAGCAGCCCGGCCCCTAGGGACGAGCAGTACTTC.

The V gene is TRBV28, the J gene TRBJ2-3, with D unresolved. V lost 8 bases to trimming and J lost 0 bases, with 9 bases between them. The CDR3 sequence is 13 residues long. Germline assignment: CDR1 MDHEN and CDR2 SYDVKM. CDR3 DNA: TGTGCCAGCTCAGTTTCTAGCACAGATACGCAGTATTTT. It specifies CASSVSSTDTQYF.

The chain has TRBV5-1 and TRBJ2-1, with 9 bases that match TRBD1. The junction had 5 bases not matched to a gene; V was cut back by 2 bases and J by 5 bases. The germline CDR1 and CDR2 sequences are SGHRS and YFSETQ. The CDR3 length is 15 residues. CDR3 sequence (DNA): TGCGCCAGCAGCTTCCGGGACAGGGTGAACAATGAGCAGTTCTTC. Protein sequence: CASSFRDRVNNEQFF.

The chain joins TRBV6-4 to TRBJ1-1, with D perhaps TRBD1 (6 bases). From germline, CDR1 is MRHNA and CDR2 SNTAGT. This CDR3 region has 13 residues. Trimming took 4 bases from V and 6 from J, leaving 12 bases between them. The CDR3 nucleotides read TGTGCCAGCAGTGTTGGAAGGGGGTCTGAAGCTTTCTTT. Protein: CASSVGRGSEAFF.

The chain combines TRBV21-1 with TRBJ2-1; the table's D call, TRBD2, has no DNA check behind it. TRBV21-1 is recorded as a pseudogene. This CDR3 has 17 residues. CDR3 nucleotide sequence: TGTGCCAGCAGCAAAGAAGGACTAGCGGACTCCTACAATGAGCAGTTCTTC. Encoded protein: CASSKEGLADSYNEQFF.

Only one count was recorded for this clone. This sequence joins TRBV6-1 and TRBJ2-1, with a tentative D call TRBD1 (5 bases). The CDR3 has 13 residues. Germline loops: CDR1 MNHNS, CDR2 SASEGT. The V end was cut by 3 bases, the J end by 12 bases, with 15 bases between. The CDR3 loop is CASSEAQGYRQFF. CDR3 DNA sequence: TGTGCCAGCAGTGAGGCCCAGGGTTATAGGCAGTTCTTC.

V gene TRBV28 combines with J gene TRBJ1-2; D is perhaps TRBD1 (5 bases). The V gene lost 10 bases and the J gene lost 3 bases, with 12 bases spanning the gap. Germline V gene data show CDR1 as MDHEN and CDR2 as SYDVKM. The CDR3 spans 12 residues. CDR3 nucleotides: TGTGCCAACCAGGACAAAGACTATGGCTACACCTTC. It yields the protein CANQDKDYGYTF.

This chain connects TRBV5-1 to TRBJ1-4; D unclear. Germline lookup yields CDR1 SGHRS and CDR2 YFSETQ. V lost 0 bases to trimming and J lost 0 bases, with 15 bases between them. This CDR3 region has 18 residues. The CDR3 is CASSLEGFLTATNEKLFF. The DNA for the CDR3 is TGCGCCAGCAGCTTGGAAGGGTTTCTAACTGCAACTAATGAAAAACTGTTTTTT.

The chain uses TRBV19 and TRBJ1-3; D remains unclear. The V end lost 7 bases, the J end lost 2 bases, and 6 bases lay between the germline ends. Germline V lookup: CDR1 LNHDA, CDR2 SQIVND (reference sequence). CDR3 length: 12 residues. The CDR3 DNA follows: TGTGCCAGTACCCTGACTGGAAACACCATATATTTT. Translation gives CASTLTGNTIYF.

The rearrangement uses TRBV9 and TRBJ2-7; 8 bases are shared with TRBD1. The CDR3 covers 15 residues. From germline, CDR1 is SGDLS and CDR2 YYNGEE. V shed 0 bases and J 1 base; nucleotides not matched to a gene: 3. CDR3 in amino acids: CASSVGGTGSYEQYF. The CDR3 bases are TGTGCCAGCAGCGTAGGGGGGACAGGTTCCTACGAGCAGTACTTC.

This clone showed up just once. The chain combines TRBV28 with TRBJ1-3, with D perhaps TRBD1 (5 bases). Germline CDR1 MDHEN, CDR2 SYDVKM. This CDR3 comprises 19 residues. Trimming cost V 4 bases and J 0 bases, with 22 bases left between them. The CDR3, as DNA: TGTGCCAGCAGTTCCCGGACATCCAGCCATATTCCCTCTGGAAACACCATATATTTT. This sequence encodes CASSSRTSSHIPSGNTIYF.

The rearrangement uses TRBV28 and TRBJ1-1; TRBD1 agrees at 7 bases. Germline V gene data show CDR1 as MDHEN and CDR2 as SYDVKM. With 6 bases clipped from V and 6 bases from J, the junction kept 7 bases outside the gene matches. This CDR3 is 13 amino acids long. CDR3 sequence reads: CASRRADRAEAFF. CDR3 DNA sequence: TGTGCCAGCAGGAGGGCCGACAGGGCTGAAGCTTTCTTT.

This clone was detected only a few times. The V and J genes are TRBV30 and TRBJ1-6; 7 bases match TRBD1. Looked up from germline, CDR1 is GTSNPN and CDR2 is SVGIG (reference sequence). The V segment lost 4 bases and the J segment 7 bases; nucleotides outside the gene matches: 10. The CDR3 is 15 residues long. CDR3 sequence (DNA): TGTGCCTGGAAGAGTTCGGGACAGTGGAATTCACCCCTCCACTTT. Amino acid sequence: CAWKSSGQWNSPLHF.

This chain uses TRBV28 with TRBJ1-5; D unresolved. The CDR3 loop spans 15 amino acids. V dropped 3 bases and J dropped 4 bases, with 13 bases sitting between them. CDR1 is MDHEN and CDR2 is SYDVKM in the germline V gene. The CDR3: CASSFGPKWNQPQHF. The CDR3 nucleotides read TGTGCCAGCAGTTTCGGCCCGAAGTGGAATCAGCCCCAGCATTTT. Based on the CDR3 plus reference TRBV28 and TRBJ1-5, the full variable domain is DVKVTQSSRYLVKRTGEKVFLECVQDMDHENMFWYRQDPGLGLRLIYFSYDVKMKEKGDIPEGYSVSREKKERFSLILESASTNQTSMYLCASSFGPKWNQPQHFGDGTRLSIL.

The J gene is TRBJ2-5, the V gene TRBV27; TRBD2 matches 14 bases. The CDR3 is 16 amino acids. With V trimmed by 4 bases and J by 4 bases, 5 bases remained unmatched. Germline V gives CDR1 MNHEY, CDR2 SMNVEV (reference sequence). For the CDR3, the DNA is TGTGCCAGCAGTTCGATGGGACTAGCGGGAGCAGAGACCCAGTACTTC. Protein sequence: CASSSMGLAGAETQYF.

This rearrangement joins TRBV7-2 to TRBJ2-7; D gene ambiguous. Trimming stripped 4 bases from V and 10 bases from J, with 2 bases between. CDR3 length: 8 amino acids. Per germline, CDR1 SGHTA and CDR2 FQGNSA. In DNA, the CDR3 is TGTGCCAGCAGCTCCCAGTACTTC. It yields the protein CASSSQYF.

The DNA for the CDR3 is TGCGCCAGCAGCCAAGATGTCGGACCCTACGAGCAGTACTTC. Its protein product is CASSQDVGPYEQYF. V and J are TRBV4-1 and TRBJ2-7, with unresolved D. The CDR3 length is 14 residues. CDR1 is MGHRA, CDR2 YSYEKL, per germline. Trimming removed 0 bases from V and 2 bases from J, with 8 bases in between.

The V call is TRBV19, the J call TRBJ1-1; TRBD1 might be the D (5 bases). Germline V gene data show CDR1 as LNHDA and CDR2 as SQIVND (reference sequence). The CDR3 has 16 amino acids. The germline V and J ends were trimmed by 5 bases and 0 bases, with 16 bases remaining between them. This chain's CDR3 is CASSHLGGRMNTEAFF. The CDR3 bases are TGTGCCAGTAGTCACCTGGGGGGTCGGATGAACACTGAAGCTTTCTTT.

This rearrangement joins TRBV7-9 to TRBJ1-4; 8 bases are shared with TRBD1. This CDR3 is built from 15 residues. After removal of 0 bases from V and 7 bases from J, the junction contained 4 bases not matched to a gene. Per the germline V gene, CDR1 is SEHNR and CDR2 is FQNEAQ (reference sequence). CDR3 bases: TGTGCCAGCAGCTTAGCGCGGACAGGGTCTGAAAAACTGTTTTTT. Its protein is CASSLARTGSEKLFF.

The V call is TRBV30, the J call TRBJ1-5; 7 nucleotides agree with TRBD1. The CDR3 length is 17 residues. Germline V gene lookup returns CDR1 GTSNPN and CDR2 SVGIG (reference sequence). V lost 4 bases, J lost 1 base, and 13 bases stayed unmatched. This CDR3 is CAWTRQGKVGSNQPQHF. In nucleotides, the CDR3 is TGTGCCTGGACTCGACAGGGAAAAGTAGGAAGCAATCAGCCCCAGCATTTT.

The chain joins TRBV5-4 to TRBJ1-2, with a tentative D call TRBD1 (5 bases). The CDR3 covers 16 residues. Germline loops: CDR1 SGHNT, CDR2 YYREEE (reference sequence). V dropped 0 bases and J dropped 3 bases, with 15 bases sitting between them. The CDR3 region has the DNA TGTGCCAGCAGCTTGGGGGTGATGGCCAGGGACTATGGCTACACCTTC. As protein: CASSLGVMARDYGYTF. Complete variable domain (other parts from reference TRBV5-4 and TRBJ1-2): ETGVTQSPTHLIKTRGQQVTLRCSSQSGHNTVSWYQQALGQGPQFIFQYYREEENGRGNFPPRFSGLQFPNYSSELNVNALELDDSALYLCASSLGVMARDYGYTFGSGTRLTVV.

The rearrangement links TRBV9 to TRBJ2-2; 7 bases agree with TRBD2. CDR3 length: 17 residues. CDR1 and CDR2 (germline): SGDLS, YYNGEE. V gave up 0 bases and J gave up 5 bases; unmatched junction bases: 10. CDR3 sequence (DNA): TGTGCCAGCAGCGTAGGAAAGGGCCTAGCGGTGACCGGGGAGCTGTTTTTT. This translates into CASSVGKGLAVTGELFF. Based on the CDR3 plus reference TRBV9 and TRBJ2-2, the full variable domain is DSGVTQTPKHLITATGQRVTLRCSPRSGDLSVYWYQQSLDQGLQFLIQYYNGEERAKGNILERFSAQQFPDLHSELNLSSLELGDSALYFCASSVGKGLAVTGELFFGEGSRLTVL.

This chain uses TRBV6-5 with TRBJ1-1; D remains unclear. The CDR3 sequence is 14 residues long. CDR1 is MNHEY and CDR2 is SVGAGI in the germline V gene. Trimming stripped 5 bases from V and 1 base from J, with 11 bases between. The CDR3 DNA reads as TGTGCCAGCAGTCGCCCCCGGGGGAACACTGAAGCTTTCTTT. Translation gives CASSRPRGNTEAFF.

The rearrangement uses TRBV19 and TRBJ1-1; the match to TRBD1 covers 7 bases. Germline CDR1 is LNHDA and CDR2 is SQIVND (reference sequence). The trim removed 2 bases at V and 5 bases at J, leaving 5 bases unmatched. The CDR3 runs 14 residues. This CDR3 is CASSISTGSTEAFF. Written as DNA, the CDR3 is TGTGCCAGTAGTATATCGACAGGGTCTACTGAAGCTTTCTTT.

The rearrangement joins TRBV19 to TRBJ2-2; tentatively, D is TRBD1 or TRBD2 (5 bases each). V was clipped by 3 bases and J by 0 bases, with 11 bases between them. This CDR3 is 16 amino acids long. CDR1 LNHDA and CDR2 SQIVND come from the germline V gene (reference sequence). In DNA, the CDR3 is TGTGCCAGTAGTATCTTCGGGGCATCGAACACCGGGGAGCTGTTTTTT. It yields the protein CASSIFGASNTGELFF.

The rearrangement uses TRBV28 and TRBJ2-7, with D perhaps TRBD2 (5 bases). Deletions cut 6 bases from V and 2 bases from J, with 14 bases between. The germline V gene has CDR1 MDHEN and CDR2 SYDVKM. The CDR3 extends over 14 amino acids. The CDR3 loop is CASRLSEGTYEQYF. The CDR3 DNA reads TGTGCCAGCAGACTGAGCGAGGGCACCTACGAGCAGTACTTC.

As DNA, the CDR3 is TGCGCCAGCAGTGAGTTAATTTTAGCGGGAGGATCTGAGCAGTTCTTC. Protein: CASSELILAGGSEQFF. The V gene is TRBV10-2, the J gene TRBJ2-1; 10 nucleotides line up with TRBD2. The V and J ends lost 1 base and 9 bases, in that order; junction bases with no gene match: 9. The CDR3 runs to 16 residues. Germline CDR1 WSHSY, CDR2 SAAADI.